These T cell receptor beta chains were read from a single sample in a study of cytomegalovirus exposure and HLA in healthy donors. The protocol was immunoSEQ multiplex PCR, while the TCRdb copy is restricted to in-frame clones and leaves out a portion. Here the sample spans nearly 95,000 clones, roughly 79% being singletons. Sequenced input: PBMCs. These receptors all stem from a woman aged 40-49 years in good health and CMV-seronegative. Both conserved end residues are part of each CDR3. A D gene is named only where the DNA matches it firmly.

j_call,d_call,v_call,cdr3_aa
TRBJ1-5,.,TRBV7-3,CASSPGDGQPQHF
TRBJ1-4,.,TRBV30,CAWSVPGATNEKLFF
TRBJ2-1,TRBD1,TRBV28,CASRDRDRVYNEQFF
TRBJ2-1,TRBD2,TRBV29-1,CSVEGLAARNEQFF
TRBJ1-3,.,TRBV18,CASSPILGQSRSGNTIYF
TRBJ1-5,TRBD1,TRBV6-6,CASTLDRDRQPQHF
TRBJ1-4,TRBD1,TRBV7-9,CASGRQGGGEKLFF
TRBJ2-2,.,TRBV7-2,CASSPNWSAGELFF
TRBJ2-3,.,TRBV6-6,CASSYSGLRGTDTQYF
TRBJ1-5,TRBD1,TRBV15,CATSRAQGATQPQHF